Listed here are 22 T cell receptor beta chains from one sample, sequenced in a study of glioma-infiltrating T cells after dendritic cell vaccination. Regarding time point: after dendritic cell vaccination, including at tumor progression/relapse. The table came from immunoSEQ multiplex PCR; TCRdb's copy has only in-frame clones and leaves some out. The repertoire holds around 78,000 clones, with 85% as singletons. The source was blood, collected after dendritic cell vaccination. The origin of the receptors is a human donor with glioblastoma.

V is TRBV5-8 and J is TRBJ1-4; 11 bases match TRBD1. V shed 0 bases and J 7 bases; nucleotides not matched to a gene: 2. Germline V lookup: CDR1 SGHTS, CDR2 YDEGEE. The CDR3 totals 15 residues. The CDR3 coding sequence is TGTGCCAGCAGCTTGGCCGGGACAGGGGGTGAAAAACTGTTTTTT. It codes for CASSLAGTGGEKLFF.

This clone has only a few counts. The chain is built from TRBV30 and TRBJ2-2; tentative D call: TRBD2 (5 bases). V was trimmed by 1 base and J by 0 bases, leaving 6 bases between them. CDR1 GTSNPN and CDR2 SVGIG come from the germline V gene (reference sequence). This CDR3 is built from 14 residues. Written as DNA, the CDR3 is TGTGCCTGGAGTGCCGGGGCGAACACCGGGGAGCTGTTTTTT. It translates to CAWSAGANTGELFF.

The chain recombines TRBV18 with TRBJ2-1, with 8 positions matching TRBD1. The V gene end was trimmed by 6 bases and the J gene end by 7 bases; junction bases not matched to a gene: 11. Germline assignment: CDR1 KGHSH and CDR2 LQKENI. There are 15 residues in the CDR3. CDR3 region: CASSPSQGVLNEQFF. Written as DNA, the CDR3 is TGTGCCAGCTCCCCATCACAGGGGGTATTGAATGAGCAGTTCTTC.

The table lists this clone with a count of one. V and J are TRBV30 and TRBJ1-5; TRBD1 agrees at 7 bases. The germline V gene has CDR1 GTSNPN and CDR2 SVGIG (reference sequence). The length of the CDR3 is 13 residues. Trimming at V came to 6 bases and at J to 6 bases, leaving 8 bases not matched to a gene. The CDR3 bases are TGTGCCTGTTCCTCAGGGGGGATTCAGCCCCAGCATTTT. Its translation is CACSSGGIQPQHF.

The chain has TRBV9 and TRBJ2-7, with TRBD2 matching over 9 bases. This CDR3 contains 15 residues. V gave up 4 bases and J gave up 0 bases; unmatched junction bases: 5. Germline V gene lookup returns CDR1 SGDLS and CDR2 YYNGEE. This CDR3 is CASSISGGPSYEQYF. CDR3 nucleotide sequence: TGTGCCAGCAGCATTAGCGGGGGACCCTCCTACGAGCAGTACTTC.

The rearrangement joins TRBV19 to TRBJ2-4, with D tentatively TRBD1 (6 bases). The CDR3 sequence is 15 residues long. Germline V lookup: CDR1 LNHDA, CDR2 SQIVND (reference sequence). The V and J ends lost 4 bases and 0 bases respectively, with 10 bases between them. CDR3 in amino acids: CASSKGELAKNIQYF. The CDR3 DNA sequence: TGTGCCAGTAGTAAGGGGGAGTTAGCCAAAAACATTCAGTACTTC.

The chain joins TRBV25-1 to TRBJ2-7, with no clear D. Between the trimmed V and J ends, which lost 2 bases and 0 bases, there was a span of 5 bases. Germline values: CDR1 MGHDK, CDR2 SYGVNS. The CDR3 totals 13 residues. Here the CDR3 DNA reads TGTGCCAGCAGTGAACACAGCTCCTACGAGCAGTACTTC. Amino acids: CASSEHSSYEQYF.

CDR3 sequence reads: CASSPTGLEQYF. The CDR3 DNA follows: TGTGCCAGCAGCCCTACAGGGCTCGAGCAGTACTTC. The rearrangement uses TRBV7-6 and TRBJ2-7; possibly TRBD1 for D (6 bases). The CDR3 is 12 residues long. From germline, CDR1 is SGHVS and CDR2 FNYEAQ. Between the trimmed V and J ends, which lost 5 bases and 6 bases, there was a span of 11 bases.

The CDR3 nucleotides read TGTGCCAGCAGTTCAAATATACCAACAGGGGTTAACATTCAGTACTTC. Protein: CASSSNIPTGVNIQYF. This chain connects TRBV6-5 to TRBJ2-4, with 7 bases identical to TRBD1. The germline V gene encodes CDR1 MNHEY and CDR2 SVGAGI. J lost 7 bases, V lost 4 bases, and 13 bases had no gene match. CDR3 length: 16 amino acids.

The chain combines TRBV7-2 with TRBJ2-5; 9 bases are shared with TRBD1. Germline loops: CDR1 SGHTA, CDR2 FQGNSA. This CDR3 has 16 amino acids. Losses at the gene ends were 5 bases for V and 3 bases for J; bases not matched to a gene: 10. The CDR3 sequence is CASSTGQGPRKETQYF. The DNA of the CDR3 is TGTGCCAGCAGCACCGGACAGGGGCCCCGTAAAGAGACCCAGTACTTC.

This chain connects TRBV7-3 to TRBJ2-1; 9 bases match TRBD2. From germline, CDR1 is SGHTA and CDR2 FQGTGA. J gave up 6 bases and V 5 bases, and 8 bases lay outside the gene matches. The CDR3 covers 15 residues. CDR3 sequence reads: CASSVGTSRSNEQFF. CDR3 in DNA: TGTGCCAGCAGCGTAGGGACTAGCAGGAGCAATGAGCAGTTCTTC.

V is TRBV5-1 and J is TRBJ2-3; 13 bases align to TRBD2. The CDR3 loop spans 19 amino acids. Germline values: CDR1 SGHRS, CDR2 YFSETQ. With V trimmed by 1 base and J by 3 bases, 11 bases remained unmatched. CDR3 nucleotide sequence: TGCGCCAGCAGCTTGACTAGCGGGGGGGCGGGGATCGAAACAGATACGCAGTATTTT. It encodes CASSLTSGGAGIETDTQYF.

This clone was counted only a few times. The rearrangement links TRBV7-2 to TRBJ1-4; 10 bases fit TRBD1. CDR1 SGHTA and CDR2 FQGNSA come from the germline V gene. The V gene end was trimmed by 6 bases and the J gene end by 4 bases; junction bases not matched to a gene: 8. The CDR3 length is 16 residues. The CDR3 coding sequence is TGTGCCAGCAGAACGGGACAGGGGTTGGGTAATGAAAAACTGTTTTTT. Protein sequence: CASRTGQGLGNEKLFF. Looking up the rest from reference TRBV7-2 and TRBJ1-4 gives the full variable domain: GAGVSQSPSNKVTEKGKDVELRCDPISGHTALYWYRQSLGQGLEFLIYFQGNSAPDKSGLPSDRFSAERTGGSVSTLTIQRTQQEDSAVYLCASRTGQGLGNEKLFFGSGTQLSVL.

This clone occurred once. The V call is TRBV13, the J call TRBJ2-5; 7 bases fit TRBD1. Per germline, CDR1 PRHDT and CDR2 FYEKMQ (reference sequence). The CDR3 totals 15 residues. The V segment lost 3 bases and the J segment 2 bases; nucleotides outside the gene matches: 6. The CDR3 DNA reads TGTGCCAGCAGCTTCCGGGACAGATATCAAGAGACCCAGTACTTC. It encodes CASSFRDRYQETQYF.

This clone has more than one count but fewer than ten. This sequence joins TRBV11-2 and TRBJ2-1; D is ambiguous. The ends were cut back, 5 bases at V and 12 bases at J, with 20 bases in the middle. CDR1 SGHAT and CDR2 FQNNGV come from the germline V gene. The CDR3 spans 14 residues. The CDR3 loop reads CASSHPRSPGMQFF. The CDR3 coding sequence is TGTGCCAGCAGCCACCCTAGGTCCCCGGGTATGCAGTTCTTC.

The chain carries TRBV4-1 and TRBJ1-3, with unresolved D. This CDR3 comprises 18 residues. Germline CDR1 is MGHRA and CDR2 is YSYEKL. Trimming shortened V by 3 bases and J by 0 bases, and 18 bases separated the two germline ends. The CDR3 coding sequence is TGCGCCAGCAGCCAGGTTATCGGCGGGCGTTTCTCTGGAAACACCATATATTTT. It codes for CASSQVIGGRFSGNTIYF.

V usage is TRBV14 and J usage is TRBJ1-4; D perhaps matches TRBD1 (5 bases). Germline V gene data show CDR1 as SGHDN and CDR2 as FVKESK. CDR3 length equals 16 residues. Trimming removed 1 base from V and 5 bases from J, with 14 bases in between. CDR3 sequence reads: CASSQVQGWGNEKLFF. As DNA, the CDR3 is TGTGCCAGCAGCCAAGTCCAGGGCTGGGGAAATGAAAAACTGTTTTTT.

The rearrangement links TRBV25-1 to TRBJ2-7; D might be TRBD2 (6 bases). The V end lost 3 bases, the J end lost 3 bases, and 15 bases lay between the germline ends. CDR1 and CDR2 from the germline V gene are MGHDK and SYGVNS. This CDR3 contains 15 residues. As DNA, the CDR3 is TGTGCCAGCAGTGACCCGGGGGAACATTACTACGAGCAGTACTTC. Its protein is CASSDPGEHYYEQYF.

The chain recombines TRBV10-3 with TRBJ1-5; D unresolved. The V and J ends lost 5 bases and 0 bases respectively, with 17 bases between them. Germline CDR1 and CDR2: ENHRY and SYGVKD. The CDR3 runs 17 residues. CDR3 bases: TGTGCCATCAGTAGACAAGAGCACTCCGATAGCAATCAGCCCCAGCATTTT. It specifies CAISRQEHSDSNQPQHF.

The chain employs TRBV2 and TRBJ2-1, with D uncertain. This CDR3 is built from 15 residues. V lost 0 bases and J lost 5, with 11 bases in between. Germline assignment: CDR1 SNHLY and CDR2 FYNNEI. CDR3: CASSEAFLTNNEQFF. The DNA of the CDR3 is TGTGCCAGCAGTGAAGCGTTCCTAACGAACAATGAGCAGTTCTTC.

The rearrangement joins TRBV7-2 to TRBJ1-1; D unresolved. This CDR3 comprises 13 residues. Germline V CDR1 and CDR2: SGHTA, FQGNSA. The ends were cut back, 5 bases at V and 5 bases at J, with 12 bases in the middle. The CDR3 region has the DNA TGTGCCAGCAGCCCCTTCGGGGAAACTGAAGCTTTCTTT. This encodes CASSPFGETEAFF.

In the case of this clone: The same CDR3 can be traced to other DNA sequences in this sample. The chain links TRBV30 to TRBJ2-1; the D gene could be TRBD1 or TRBD2 (10 bases each). This CDR3 is built from 24 residues. CDR1 and CDR2 from the germline V gene are GTSNPN and SVGIG (reference sequence). V lost 3 bases, J lost 4 bases, and 43 bases lay in between. The CDR3 loop is CAWRPSGGQGRSGTAGGGYNEQFF. The CDR3 bases are TGTGCCTGGAGGCCCTCCGGGGGACAGGGGCGCTCGGGAACAGCGGGAGGGGGATACAATGAGCAGTTCTTC.